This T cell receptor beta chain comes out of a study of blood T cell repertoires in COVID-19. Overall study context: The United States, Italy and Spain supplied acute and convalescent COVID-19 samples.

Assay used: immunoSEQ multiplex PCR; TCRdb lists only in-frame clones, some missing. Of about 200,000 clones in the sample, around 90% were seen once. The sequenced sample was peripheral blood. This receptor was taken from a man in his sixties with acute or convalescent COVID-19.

The CDR3 spells CASSQRTWYEGSYEQYF. The CDR3 DNA reads as TGTGCCAGCAGCCAGAGGACCTGGTACGAGGGATCCTACGAGCAGTACTTC. The chain employs TRBV14 and TRBJ2-7; D perhaps matches TRBD2 (5 bases). The CDR3 is made up of 17 amino acids. The V gene lost 3 bases and the J gene lost 1 base, with 19 bases spanning the gap. Germline lookup yields CDR1 SGHDN and CDR2 FVKESK.